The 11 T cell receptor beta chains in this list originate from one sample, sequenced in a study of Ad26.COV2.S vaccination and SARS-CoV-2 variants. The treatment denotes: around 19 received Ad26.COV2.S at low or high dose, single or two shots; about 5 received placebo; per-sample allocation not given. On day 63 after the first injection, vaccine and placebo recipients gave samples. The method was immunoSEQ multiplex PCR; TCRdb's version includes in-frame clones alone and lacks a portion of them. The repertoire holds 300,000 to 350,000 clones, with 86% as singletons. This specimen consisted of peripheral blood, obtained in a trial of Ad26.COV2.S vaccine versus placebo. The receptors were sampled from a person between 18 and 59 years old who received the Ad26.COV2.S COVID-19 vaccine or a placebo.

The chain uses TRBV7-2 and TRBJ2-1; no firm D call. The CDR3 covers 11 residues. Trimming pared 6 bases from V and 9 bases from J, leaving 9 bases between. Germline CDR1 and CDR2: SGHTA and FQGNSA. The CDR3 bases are TGTGCCAGCAGTGTGGTCGGTGAGCAGTTCTTC. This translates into CASSVVGEQFF.

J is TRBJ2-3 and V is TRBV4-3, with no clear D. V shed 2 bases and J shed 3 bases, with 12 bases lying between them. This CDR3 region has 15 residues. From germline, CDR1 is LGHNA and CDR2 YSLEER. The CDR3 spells CASSQTLGSTDTQYF. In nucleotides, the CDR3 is TGCGCCAGCAGCCAAACCCTGGGGTCTACAGATACGCAGTATTTT.

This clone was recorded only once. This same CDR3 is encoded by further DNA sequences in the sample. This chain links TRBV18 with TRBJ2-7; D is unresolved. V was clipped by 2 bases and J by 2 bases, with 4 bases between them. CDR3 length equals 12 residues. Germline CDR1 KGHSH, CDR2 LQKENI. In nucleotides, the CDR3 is TGTGCCAGCTCACCATCAACCTACGAGCAGTACTTC. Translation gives CASSPSTYEQYF.

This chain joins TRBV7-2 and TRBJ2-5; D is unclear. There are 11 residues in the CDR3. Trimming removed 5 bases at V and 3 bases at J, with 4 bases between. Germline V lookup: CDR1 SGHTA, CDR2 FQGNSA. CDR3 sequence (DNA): TGTGCCAGCAGCCTTAAAGAGACCCAGTACTTC. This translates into CASSLKETQYF.

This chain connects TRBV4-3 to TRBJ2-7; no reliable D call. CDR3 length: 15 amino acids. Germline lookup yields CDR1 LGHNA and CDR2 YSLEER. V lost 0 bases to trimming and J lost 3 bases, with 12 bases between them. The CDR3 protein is CASSQDDNPIYEQYF. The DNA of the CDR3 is TGCGCCAGCAGCCAAGATGACAATCCGATCTACGAGCAGTACTTC.

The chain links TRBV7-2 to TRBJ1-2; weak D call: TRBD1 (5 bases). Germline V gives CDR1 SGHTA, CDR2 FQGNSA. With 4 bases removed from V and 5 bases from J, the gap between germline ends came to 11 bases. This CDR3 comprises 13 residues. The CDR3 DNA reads TGTGCCAGCAGCTATGATAGACAGTATGGCTACACCTTC. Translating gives CASSYDRQYGYTF.

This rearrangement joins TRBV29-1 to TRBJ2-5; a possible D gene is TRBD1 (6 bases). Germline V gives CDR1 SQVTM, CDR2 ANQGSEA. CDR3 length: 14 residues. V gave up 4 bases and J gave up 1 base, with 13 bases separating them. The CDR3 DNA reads TGCAGCGTTGGGGATAGGGGGATCCAAGAGACCCAGTACTTC. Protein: CSVGDRGIQETQYF.

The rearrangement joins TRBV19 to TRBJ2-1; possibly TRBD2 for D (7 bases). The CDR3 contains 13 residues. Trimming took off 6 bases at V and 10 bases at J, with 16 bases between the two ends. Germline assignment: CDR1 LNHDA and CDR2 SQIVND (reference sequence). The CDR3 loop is CASRMAGAREQFF. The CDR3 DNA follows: TGTGCCAGTAGAATGGCGGGGGCTCGGGAGCAGTTCTTC.

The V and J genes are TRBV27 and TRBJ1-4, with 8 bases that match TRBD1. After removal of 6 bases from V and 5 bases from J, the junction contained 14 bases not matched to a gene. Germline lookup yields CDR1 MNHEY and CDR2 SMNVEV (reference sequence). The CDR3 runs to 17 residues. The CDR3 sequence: CASSPLHPGQVNEKLFF. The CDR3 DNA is TGTGCCAGCAGCCCCCTTCATCCGGGACAGGTCAATGAAAAACTGTTTTTT.

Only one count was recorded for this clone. CDR3 DNA sequence: TGTGCCAGCAGTTACTCGGGCAGCTCTAATGAAAAACTGTTTTTT. Encoded protein: CASSYSGSSNEKLFF. The V gene is TRBV6-5, the J gene TRBJ1-4, with D uncertain. This CDR3 spans 15 amino acids. Germline CDR1 and CDR2: MNHEY and SVGAGI. V dropped 0 bases and J dropped 3 bases, with 8 bases sitting between them.

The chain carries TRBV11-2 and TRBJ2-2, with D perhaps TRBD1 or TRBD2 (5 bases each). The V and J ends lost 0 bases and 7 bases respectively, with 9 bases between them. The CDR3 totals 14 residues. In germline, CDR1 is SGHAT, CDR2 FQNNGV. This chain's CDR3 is CASSLDWGNGELFF. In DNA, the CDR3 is TGTGCCAGCAGCTTAGATTGGGGGAACGGGGAGCTGTTTTTT.